The clone carrying this TCR beta chain occurred a few times. These data belong to a study of memory CD4+ T cells and cytomegalovirus serostatus. The sort gate was single viable CD3+CD4+CD8-CD45RO+ cells for memory CD4+ T cells. Serostatus was set by detecting CMV pp150, pp28, p38, p52 IgG. TCRdb's copy holds only in-frame clones and misses some; the assay was immunoSEQ multiplex PCR. The sample holds roughly 84,000 clones, over 80% seen once. The CDR3 runs to 13 residues. Per germline, CDR1 SGHKS and CDR2 YYEKEE (reference sequence). V was shortened by 0 bases and J by 4 bases, with 7 bases between the two germline ends.

Sequenced sample: memory CD4+ T cells from blood. This chain connects TRBV5-5 to TRBJ1-2, with D uncertain. This TCR came from an adult in good health and CMV-seronegative. The CDR3 nucleotides read TGTGCCAGCAGCTTGGGGAACTTCTATGGCTACACCTTC. This gives the protein CASSLGNFYGYTF.